This T cell receptor beta chain came from a study of T cells in Graves' hyperthyroidism and ophthalmopathy. The PBMCs had their origin in 8.5 to 10 ml of fresh peripheral blood. RNA transcripts gave rise to amplified TCR beta CDR3 regions. First-round RT-PCR of the TCR CDR3 relied on the HTBI primer set. Via MiXCR, TCRdb re-called the multiplex PCR reads, giving one row per CDR3 protein. This table has a few hundred thousand distinct CDR3 sequences, around 16% appearing once. The CDR3 spans 13 residues. Trimming stripped 5 bases from V and 5 bases from J, with 12 bases between. The germline CDR1 and CDR2 sequences are MGHRA and YSYEKL. This clonotype came up many times.

The sequence came from a woman aged 25 to 39 with Graves' hyperthyroidism. The genes are TRBV4-1 and TRBJ2-5, with no clear D. The specimen was blood. The CDR3 sequence is CASSSRYPETQYF. In DNA, the CDR3 is TGCGCCAGCAGCTCAAGATATCCCGAGACCCAGTACTTC.